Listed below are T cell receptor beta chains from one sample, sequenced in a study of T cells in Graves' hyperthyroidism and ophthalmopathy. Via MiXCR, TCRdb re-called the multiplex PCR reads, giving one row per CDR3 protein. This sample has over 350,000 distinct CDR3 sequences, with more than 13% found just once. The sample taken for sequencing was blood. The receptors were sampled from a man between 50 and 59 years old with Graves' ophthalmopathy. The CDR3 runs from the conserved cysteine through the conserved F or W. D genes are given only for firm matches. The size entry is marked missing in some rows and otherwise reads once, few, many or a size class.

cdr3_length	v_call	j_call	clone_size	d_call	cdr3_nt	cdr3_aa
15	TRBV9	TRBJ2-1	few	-	TGTGCCAGCAGCGGGGCGCCGAGCTCCTACAATGAGCAGTTCTTC	CASSGAPSSYNEQFF
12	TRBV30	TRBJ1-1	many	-	TGTGCCTGGAAAGTATTGAACACTGAAGCTTTCTTT	CAWKVLNTEAFF
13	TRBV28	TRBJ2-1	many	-	TGTGCCAGCAGTTTAGGGGGTGGGGATGAGCAGTTCTTC	CASSLGGGDEQFF
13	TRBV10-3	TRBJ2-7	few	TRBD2	TGTGCCACAGCGACTAGCGGGAGCTACGAGCAGTACTTC	CATATSGSYEQYF
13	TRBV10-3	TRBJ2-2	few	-	TGTGCCATCAGTGTCGAGTACACCGGGGAGCTGTTTTTT	CAISVEYTGELFF
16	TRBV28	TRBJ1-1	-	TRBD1	TGTGCCAGCAGCCCAGGACAGGGGGCGTTTCCAAATGAAGCTTTCTTT	CASSPGQGAFPNEAFF
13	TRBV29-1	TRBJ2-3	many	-	TGCAGCGTCGGGACCCTGTCCACAGATACGCAGTATTTT	CSVGTLSTDTQYF
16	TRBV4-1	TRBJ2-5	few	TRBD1	TGCGCCAGCAGCCAAGACGGGACAGGATTACAAGAGACCCAGTACTTC	CASSQDGTGLQETQYF
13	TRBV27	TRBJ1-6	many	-	TGTGCCAGCAGTTTAGGGGGTGTTTCACCCCTCCACTTT	CASSLGGVSPLHF
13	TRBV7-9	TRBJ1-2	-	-	TGTGCCAGCAGCTTCAGCGACAACTATGGCTACACCTTC	CASSFSDNYGYTF
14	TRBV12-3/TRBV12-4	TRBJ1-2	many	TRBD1	TGTGCCAGCAGTATTGGACAGGGGTACTATGGCTACACCTTC	CASSIGQGYYGYTF
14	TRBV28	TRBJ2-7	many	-	TGTGCCAGCAGTTTTGAGGGTGGATTTTACGAGCAGTACTTC	CASSFEGGFYEQYF
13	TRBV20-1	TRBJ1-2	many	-	TGCAGTGCTGCGGGCCCGAAAATATTTGGCTACACCTTC	CSAAGPKIFGYTF
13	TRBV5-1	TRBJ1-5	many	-	TGCGCCAGCAGACAGGGTGACAATCAGCCCCAGCATTTT	CASRQGDNQPQHF
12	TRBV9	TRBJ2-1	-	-	TGTGCCAGCAGCGTAGATGGTAGTGAGCAGTTCTTC	CASSVDGSEQFF
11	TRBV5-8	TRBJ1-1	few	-	TGTGCCAGCAGCGCCGTGGATGAAGCTTTCTTT	CASSAVDEAFF
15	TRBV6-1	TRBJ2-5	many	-	TGTGCCACCCGCCCCTCGTACGGAGCCCAAGAGACCCAGTACTTC	CATRPSYGAQETQYF
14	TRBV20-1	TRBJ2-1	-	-	TGCAGTGCCAGACCCTCCCGTGCCTACAATGAGCAGTTCTTC	CSARPSRAYNEQFF
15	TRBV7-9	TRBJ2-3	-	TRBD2	TGTGCCAGCAGCCTCTCGGGACTACGGTCCGATACGCAGTATTTT	CASSLSGLRSDTQYF
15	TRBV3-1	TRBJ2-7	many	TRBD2	TGTGCCAGCAGCCACCCAGCGGGAGGCCCCTACGAGCAGTACTTC	CASSHPAGGPYEQYF
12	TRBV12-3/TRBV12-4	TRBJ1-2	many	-	TGTGCCAGCAGGGGGAGGGAGGGTGGCTACACCTTC	CASRGREGGYTF
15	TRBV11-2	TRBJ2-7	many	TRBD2	TGTGCCAGCAGCGGGACTAGCGGATTGGCCTACGAGCAGTACTTC	CASSGTSGLAYEQYF
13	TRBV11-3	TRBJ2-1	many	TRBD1	TGTGCCAGCAGCTCGACAGGGACACATGAGCAGTTCTTC	CASSSTGTHEQFF
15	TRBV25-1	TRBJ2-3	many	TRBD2	TGTGCCAGCAGTGTGACTAGCGGGAGGACAGATACGCAGTATTTT	CASSVTSGRTDTQYF
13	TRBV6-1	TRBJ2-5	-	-	TGTGCCAGCAGTTGGGGCAAACAAGAGACCCAGTACTTC	CASSWGKQETQYF
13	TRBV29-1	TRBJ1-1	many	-	TGCAGCGTTGCCATAGGAATGAACACTGAAGCTTTCTTT	CSVAIGMNTEAFF
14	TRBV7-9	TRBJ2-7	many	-	TGTGCCAGCAGGGAGGATACCGATTTCTACGAGCAGTACTTC	CASREDTDFYEQYF
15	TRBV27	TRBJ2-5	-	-	TGTGCCAGCAGTCCGACCTGGGCCAGACAAGAGACCCAGTACTTC	CASSPTWARQETQYF
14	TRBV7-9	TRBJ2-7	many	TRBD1	TGTGCCAGCAGCCGATTCCAGGGGGCCTACGAGCAGTACTTC	CASSRFQGAYEQYF
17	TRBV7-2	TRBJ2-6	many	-	TGTGCCAGCAGCTTACAGGCAATTCGCTCTGGGGCCAACGTCCTGACTTTC	CASSLQAIRSGANVLTF
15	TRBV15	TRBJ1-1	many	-	TGTGCCACCAGCAGAGATCTGACAGGAGTTGCTGAAGCTTTCTTT	CATSRDLTGVAEAFF
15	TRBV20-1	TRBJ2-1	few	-	TGCAGTGCTAGAGACAGGGACCTCTCCTACAATGAGCAGTTCTTC	CSARDRDLSYNEQFF
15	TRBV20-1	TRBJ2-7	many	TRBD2	TGCAGTGCTAGAGTCCCGGGACTAGCGGCCTACGAGCAGTACTTC	CSARVPGLAAYEQYF
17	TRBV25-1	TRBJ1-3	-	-	TGTGCCAGCAGTGATTCCCCGACACAGGGCTCTGGAAACACCATATATTTT	CASSDSPTQGSGNTIYF
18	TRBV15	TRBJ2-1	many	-	TGTGCCACCAGCAGAGACATCATGGACAAGAGCTCCTACAATGAGCAGTTCTTC	CATSRDIMDKSSYNEQFF
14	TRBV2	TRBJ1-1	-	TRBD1	TGTGCCACCCTGAACGGACAGGGGAACACTGAAGCTTTCTTT	CATLNGQGNTEAFF
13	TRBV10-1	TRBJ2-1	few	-	TGCGCCAGCAGTGAGTCTTTGGTCGATGAGCAGTTCTTC	CASSESLVDEQFF
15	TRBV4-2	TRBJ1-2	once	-	TGTGCCAGCAGCCAAGCCGGGACCGACCTCTATGGCTACACCTTC	CASSQAGTDLYGYTF
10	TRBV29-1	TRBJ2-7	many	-	TGCAGCGTAAAAACCTACGAGCAGTACTTC	CSVKTYEQYF
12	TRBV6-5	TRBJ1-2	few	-	TGTGCCAGCAGTTATTACCGAGGTGGCTACACCTTC	CASSYYRGGYTF
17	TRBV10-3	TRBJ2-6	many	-	TGTGCCATTTCTCCAGCGGGTACGAATTCTGGGGCCAACGTCCTGACTTTC	CAISPAGTNSGANVLTF
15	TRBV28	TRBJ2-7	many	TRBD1	TGTGCCAGCAGCCGGTCGGGACAGGGGGTCCACGAGCAGTACTTC	CASSRSGQGVHEQYF
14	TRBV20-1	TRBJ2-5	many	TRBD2	TGCAGTGCTGGGACTAGCGGCATGCAAGAGACCCAGTACTTC	CSAGTSGMQETQYF
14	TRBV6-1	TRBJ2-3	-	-	TGTGCCAGCAAGGTGTTCGGGCCCACAGATACGCAGTATTTT	CASKVFGPTDTQYF
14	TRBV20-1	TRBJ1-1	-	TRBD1	TGCAGCTCGACAGGGGTTGAGTTGAACACTGAAGCTTTCTTT	CSSTGVELNTEAFF
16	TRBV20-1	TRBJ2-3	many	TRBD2	TGCAGTGCTTCACGACTAGCGGGACCTAGCACAGATACGCAGTATTTT	CSASRLAGPSTDTQYF